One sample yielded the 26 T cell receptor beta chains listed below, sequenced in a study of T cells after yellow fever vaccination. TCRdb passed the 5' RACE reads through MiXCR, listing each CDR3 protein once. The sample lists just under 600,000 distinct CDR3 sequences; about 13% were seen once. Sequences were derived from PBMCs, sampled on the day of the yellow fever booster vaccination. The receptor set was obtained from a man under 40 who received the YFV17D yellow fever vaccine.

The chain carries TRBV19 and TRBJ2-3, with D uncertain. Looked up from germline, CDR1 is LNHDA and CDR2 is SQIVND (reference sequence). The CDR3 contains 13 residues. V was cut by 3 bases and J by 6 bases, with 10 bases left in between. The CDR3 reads CASSMSTWDTQYF. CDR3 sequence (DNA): TGTGCCAGTAGTATGTCTACATGGGATACGCAGTATTTT.

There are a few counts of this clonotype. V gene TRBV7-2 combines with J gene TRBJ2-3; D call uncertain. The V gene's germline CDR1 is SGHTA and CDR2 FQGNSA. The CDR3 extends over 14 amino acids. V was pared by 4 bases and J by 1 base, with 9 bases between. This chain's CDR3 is CASSSDHGTDTQYF. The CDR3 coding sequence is TGTGCCAGCAGCTCCGATCACGGCACAGATACGCAGTATTTT.

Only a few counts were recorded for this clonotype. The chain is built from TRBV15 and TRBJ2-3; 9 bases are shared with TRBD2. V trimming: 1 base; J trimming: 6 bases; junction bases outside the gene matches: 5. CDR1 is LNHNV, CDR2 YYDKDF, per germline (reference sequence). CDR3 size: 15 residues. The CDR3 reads CATSRGSSGADTQYF. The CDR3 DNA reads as TGTGCCACCAGCAGAGGGTCTAGCGGGGCCGATACGCAGTATTTT.

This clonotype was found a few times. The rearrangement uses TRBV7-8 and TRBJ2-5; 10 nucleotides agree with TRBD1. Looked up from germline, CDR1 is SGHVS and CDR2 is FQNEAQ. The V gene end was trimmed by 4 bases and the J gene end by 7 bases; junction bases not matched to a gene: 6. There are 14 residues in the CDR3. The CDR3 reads CASSWTGGWATQYF. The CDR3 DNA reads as TGTGCCAGCAGCTGGACAGGGGGTTGGGCGACCCAGTACTTC.

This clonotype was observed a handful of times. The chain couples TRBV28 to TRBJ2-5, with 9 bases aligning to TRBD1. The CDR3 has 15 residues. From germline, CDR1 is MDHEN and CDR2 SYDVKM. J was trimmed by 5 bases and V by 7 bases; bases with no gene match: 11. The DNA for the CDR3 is TGTGCCAGCACCACAGGGGGCTTGACTGAGGAGACCCAGTACTTC. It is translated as CASTTGGLTEETQYF. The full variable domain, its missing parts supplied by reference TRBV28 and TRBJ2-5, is DVKVTQSSRYLVKRTGEKVFLECVQDMDHENMFWYRQDPGLGLRLIYFSYDVKMKEKGDIPEGYSVSREKKERFSLILESASTNQTSMYLCASTTGGLTEETQYFGPGTRLLVL.

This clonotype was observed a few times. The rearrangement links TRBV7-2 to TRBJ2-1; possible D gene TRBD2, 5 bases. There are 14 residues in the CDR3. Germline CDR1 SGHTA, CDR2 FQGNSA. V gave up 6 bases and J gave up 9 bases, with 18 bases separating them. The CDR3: CASREPTSPSEQFF. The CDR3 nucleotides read TGTGCCAGCAGGGAGCCTACTAGTCCCAGTGAGCAGTTCTTC.

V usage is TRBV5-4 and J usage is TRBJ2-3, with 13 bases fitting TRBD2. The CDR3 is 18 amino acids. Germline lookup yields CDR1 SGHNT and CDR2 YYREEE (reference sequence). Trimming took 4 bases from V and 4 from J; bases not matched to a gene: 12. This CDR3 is CASSRRTSGSRFADTQYF. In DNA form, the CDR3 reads TGTGCCAGCAGCCGTAGGACTAGCGGGAGTAGGTTCGCAGATACGCAGTATTTT. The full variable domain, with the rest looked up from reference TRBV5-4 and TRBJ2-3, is ETGVTQSPTHLIKTRGQQVTLRCSSQSGHNTVSWYQQALGQGPQFIFQYYREEENGRGNFPPRFSGLQFPNYSSELNVNALELDDSALYLCASSRRTSGSRFADTQYFGPGTRLTVL.

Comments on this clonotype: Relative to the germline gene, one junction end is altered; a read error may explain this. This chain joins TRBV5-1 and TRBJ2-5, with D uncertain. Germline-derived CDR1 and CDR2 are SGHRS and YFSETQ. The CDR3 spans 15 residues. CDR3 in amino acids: CASSLVSRTGESQYF. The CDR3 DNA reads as TGCGCCAGCAGCTTGGTTTCCAGGACCGGAGAGTCCCAGTACTTC.

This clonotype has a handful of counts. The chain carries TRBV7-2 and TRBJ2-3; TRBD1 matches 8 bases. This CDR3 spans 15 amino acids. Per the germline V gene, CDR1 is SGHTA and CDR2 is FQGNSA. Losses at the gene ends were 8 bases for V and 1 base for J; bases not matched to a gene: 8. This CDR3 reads CASRRTGGGTDTQYF. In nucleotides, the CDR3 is TGTGCCAGCCGCAGAACAGGGGGAGGCACAGATACGCAGTATTTT. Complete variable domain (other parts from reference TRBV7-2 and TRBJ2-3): GAGVSQSPSNKVTEKGKDVELRCDPISGHTALYWYRQSLGQGLEFLIYFQGNSAPDKSGLPSDRFSAERTGGSVSTLTIQRTQQEDSAVYLCASRRTGGGTDTQYFGPGTRLTVL.

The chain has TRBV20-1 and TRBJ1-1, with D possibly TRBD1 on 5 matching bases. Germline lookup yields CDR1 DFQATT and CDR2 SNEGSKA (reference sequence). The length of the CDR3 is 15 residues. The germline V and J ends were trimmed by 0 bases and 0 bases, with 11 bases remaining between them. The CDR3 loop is CSARDGHSMNTEAFF. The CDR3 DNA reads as TGCAGTGCTAGAGACGGACACAGTATGAACACTGAAGCTTTCTTT.

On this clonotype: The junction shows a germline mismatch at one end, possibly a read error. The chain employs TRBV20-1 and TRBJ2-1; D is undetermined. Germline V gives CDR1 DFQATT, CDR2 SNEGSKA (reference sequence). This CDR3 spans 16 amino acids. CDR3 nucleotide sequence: TGCAGTGCTGATTCTTACACGACCGCCTCCTACAATAAGCAGTTCTTC. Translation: CSADSYTTASYNKQFF.

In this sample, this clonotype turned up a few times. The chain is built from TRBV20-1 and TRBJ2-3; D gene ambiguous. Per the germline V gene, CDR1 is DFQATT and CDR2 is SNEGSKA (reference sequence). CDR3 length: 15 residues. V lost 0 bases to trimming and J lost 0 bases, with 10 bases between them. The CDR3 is CSARDPLHSTDTQYF. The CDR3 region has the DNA TGCAGTGCTAGAGACCCGCTACACAGCACAGATACGCAGTATTTT.

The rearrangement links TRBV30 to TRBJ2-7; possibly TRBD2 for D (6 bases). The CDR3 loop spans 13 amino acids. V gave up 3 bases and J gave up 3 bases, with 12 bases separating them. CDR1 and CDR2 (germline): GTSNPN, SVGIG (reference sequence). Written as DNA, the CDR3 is TGTGCCTGGAGGGGGGGAGGCCACTACGAGCAGTACTTC. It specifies CAWRGGGHYEQYF.

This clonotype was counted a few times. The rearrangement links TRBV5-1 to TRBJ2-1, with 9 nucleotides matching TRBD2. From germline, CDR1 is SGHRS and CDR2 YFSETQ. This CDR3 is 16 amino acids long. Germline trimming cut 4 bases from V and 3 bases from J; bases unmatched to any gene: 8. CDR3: CASSTLAGVIYNEQFF. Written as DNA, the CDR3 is TGCGCCAGCAGCACATTAGCGGGAGTGATCTACAATGAGCAGTTCTTC.

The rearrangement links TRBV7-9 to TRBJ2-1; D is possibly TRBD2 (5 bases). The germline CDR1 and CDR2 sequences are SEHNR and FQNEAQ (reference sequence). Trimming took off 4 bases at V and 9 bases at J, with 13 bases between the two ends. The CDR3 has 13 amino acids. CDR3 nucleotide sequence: TGTGCCAGCAGCTCTGGTGCGAGGGCTGAGCAGTTCTTC. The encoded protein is CASSSGARAEQFF. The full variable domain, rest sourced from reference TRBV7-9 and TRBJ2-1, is DTGVSQNPRHKITKRGQNVTFRCDPISEHNRLYWYRQTLGQGPEFLTYFQNEAQLEKSRLLSDRFSAERPKGSFSTLEIQRTEQGDSAMYLCASSSGARAEQFFGPGTRLTVL.

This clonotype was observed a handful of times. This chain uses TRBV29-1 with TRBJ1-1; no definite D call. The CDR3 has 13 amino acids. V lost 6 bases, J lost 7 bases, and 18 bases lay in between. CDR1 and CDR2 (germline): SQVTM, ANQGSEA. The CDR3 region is CSVAGPRLGEAFF. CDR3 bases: TGCAGCGTGGCCGGGCCCCGGTTGGGTGAAGCTTTCTTT.

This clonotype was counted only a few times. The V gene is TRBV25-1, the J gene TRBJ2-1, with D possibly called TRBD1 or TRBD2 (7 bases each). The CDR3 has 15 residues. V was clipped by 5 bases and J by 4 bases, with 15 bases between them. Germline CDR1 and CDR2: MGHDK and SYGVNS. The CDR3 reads CASSYPGGGYNEQFF. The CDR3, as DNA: TGTGCCAGCAGTTACCCAGGGGGAGGGTACAATGAGCAGTTCTTC.

The CDR3 DNA follows: TGCAGCGTTGTTCCCTGGGGAGAGGCGGGACGAAACACAGATACGCAGTATTTT. Protein product: CSVVPWGEAGRNTDTQYF. This chain joins TRBV29-1 and TRBJ2-3, with D maybe TRBD2 (6 bases). Germline V lookup: CDR1 SQVTM, CDR2 ANQGSEA. The CDR3 spans 18 residues. The V and J ends lost 4 bases and 2 bases respectively, with 25 bases between them.

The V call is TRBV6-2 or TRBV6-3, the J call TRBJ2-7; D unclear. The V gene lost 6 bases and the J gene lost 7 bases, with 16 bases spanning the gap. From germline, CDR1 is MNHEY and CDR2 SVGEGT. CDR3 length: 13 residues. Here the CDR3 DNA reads TGTGCCAGCAGCGGACGTACCCTGAAGGAGCAGTACTTC. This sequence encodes CASSGRTLKEQYF.

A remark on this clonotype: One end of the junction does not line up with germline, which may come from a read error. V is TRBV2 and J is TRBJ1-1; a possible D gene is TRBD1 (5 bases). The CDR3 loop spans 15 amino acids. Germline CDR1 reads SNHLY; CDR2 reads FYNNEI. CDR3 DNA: TGTGCCAGCAGGCAGGGCGAAATCCAGAACACTGACGCTTTCTTT. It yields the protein CASRQGEIQNTDAFF.

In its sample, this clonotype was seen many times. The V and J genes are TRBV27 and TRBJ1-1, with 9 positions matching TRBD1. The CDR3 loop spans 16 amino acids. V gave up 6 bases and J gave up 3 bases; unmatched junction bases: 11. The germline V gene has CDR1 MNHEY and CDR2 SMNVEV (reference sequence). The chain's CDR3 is CASRGDPGQGDTEAFF. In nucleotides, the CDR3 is TGTGCCAGCAGGGGAGATCCGGGACAGGGAGACACTGAAGCTTTCTTT.

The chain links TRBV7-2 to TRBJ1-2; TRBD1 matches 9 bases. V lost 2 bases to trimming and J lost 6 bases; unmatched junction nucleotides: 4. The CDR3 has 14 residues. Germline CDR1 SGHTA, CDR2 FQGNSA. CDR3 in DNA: TGTGCCAGCAGCTTAAGGACAGGGGATGATGGCTACACCTTC. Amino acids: CASSLRTGDDGYTF.

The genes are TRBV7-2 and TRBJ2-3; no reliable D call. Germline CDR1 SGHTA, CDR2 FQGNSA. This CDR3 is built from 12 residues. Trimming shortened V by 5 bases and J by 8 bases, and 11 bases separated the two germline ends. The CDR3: CASSLPEVTQYF. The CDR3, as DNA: TGTGCCAGCAGCCTCCCTGAGGTTACGCAGTATTTT.

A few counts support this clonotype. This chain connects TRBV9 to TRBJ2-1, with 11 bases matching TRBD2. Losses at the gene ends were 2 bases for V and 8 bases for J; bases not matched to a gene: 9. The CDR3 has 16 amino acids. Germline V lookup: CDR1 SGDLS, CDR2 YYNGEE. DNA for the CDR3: TGTGCCAGCAGCGTTAGACTAGCGGGGCTCAGGGATGAGCAGTTCTTC. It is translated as CASSVRLAGLRDEQFF.

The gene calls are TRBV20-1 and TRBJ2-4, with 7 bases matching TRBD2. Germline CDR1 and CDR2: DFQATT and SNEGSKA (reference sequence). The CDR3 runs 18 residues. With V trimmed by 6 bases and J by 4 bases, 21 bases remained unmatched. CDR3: CSAPPARAGEGVKNIQYF. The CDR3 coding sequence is TGCAGTGCACCCCCGGCTAGGGCGGGAGAGGGTGTAAAAAACATTCAGTACTTC.

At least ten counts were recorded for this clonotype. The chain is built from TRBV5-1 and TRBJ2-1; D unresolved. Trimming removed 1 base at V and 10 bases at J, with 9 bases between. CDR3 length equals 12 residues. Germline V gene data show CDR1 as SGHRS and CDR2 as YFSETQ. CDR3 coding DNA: TGCGCCAGCAGCTTGTCAGGTCCCGAGCAGTTCTTC. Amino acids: CASSLSGPEQFF.